This T cell receptor (beta chain) was retrieved from a study of blood T cells in healthy people across ages. Regarding the study as a whole: Correlation between TCR beta diversity and naive T cell percentage was strong.

This clonotype was detected only a few times. The antigen remains unidentified. After removal of 3 bases from V and 4 bases from J, the junction contained 7 bases not matched to a gene. The CDR3 contains 15 residues. Germline V gene sequence: CDR1 MGHRA, CDR2 YSYEKL. A sample-barcoded 5' primer and a J-beta primer mix were used in a second PCR of roughly 7 to 11 cycles. Each CDR3 protein is one row after TCRdb ran MiXCR on the 5' RACE reads. This sample has some 850,000 distinct CDR3 sequences, with around 24% found just once. The same sample was also used in a study of T cells of mothers and their children.

The rearrangement links TRBV4-1 to TRBJ2-7; TRBD1 matches 9 bases. The source material was blood. The TCR originated in a boy aged 10-17 years in good health. CDR3 region: CASSQSQGAPYEQYF. The CDR3, as DNA: TGCGCCAGCAGCCAGTCACAGGGGGCGCCTTACGAGCAGTACTTC.